Shown below are 6 T cell receptor beta chains from a single sample sequenced in a study of blood T cells in healthy people across ages. Sample-barcoded 5' priming and a J-beta primer mix drove a second PCR of roughly 7 to 11 cycles. TCRdb re-derived calls from the 5' RACE reads in MiXCR, one entry per CDR3 protein. Here the sample spans about 1.7 million distinct CDR3 sequences, roughly 27% being singletons. The sample was blood. The receptors were gathered from a woman between 25 and 40 years old in good health.

This rearrangement joins TRBV20-1 to TRBJ1-1; a weak D match, TRBD1 (6 bases). The CDR3 totals 13 residues. The V gene's germline CDR1 is DFQATT and CDR2 SNEGSKA (reference sequence). V lost 2 bases and J 5 bases, leaving 12 bases between the germline ends. DNA of the CDR3: TGCAGTGCTAGACCTAACAGGGAGACTGAAGCTTTCTTT. Translating it yields CSARPNRETEAFF.

In its sample, this clonotype was seen many times. This sequence joins TRBV20-1 and TRBJ2-5, with D possibly matching TRBD1 (5 bases). Looked up from germline, CDR1 is DFQATT and CDR2 is SNEGSKA (reference sequence). CDR3 length: 14 residues. V lost 0 bases and J lost 4, with 12 bases in between. DNA of the CDR3: TGCAGTGCTAGAGATCCGGCAGGGCCAGAGACCCAGTACTTC. Translated, it gives CSARDPAGPETQYF.

The genes are TRBV14 and TRBJ2-4; D not certain. This CDR3 is 13 amino acids long. The V gene lost 0 bases and the J gene lost 10 bases, with 10 bases spanning the gap. Germline V gene data show CDR1 as SGHDN and CDR2 as FVKESK. The CDR3 loop is CASSQEGSSIQYF. The CDR3 nucleotides are TGTGCCAGCAGCCAAGAAGGCTCGAGTATTCAGTACTTC.

This clonotype was detected many times. V and J are TRBV6-5 and TRBJ1-5, with D possibly TRBD1 on 6 matching bases. V was clipped by 10 bases and J by 3 bases, with 16 bases between them. The CDR3 consists of 14 residues. The germline gives CDR1 MNHEY, CDR2 SVGAGI. CDR3 in amino acids: CATKNRDNNQPQHF. The DNA for the CDR3 is TGTGCCACCAAAAACCGGGACAACAATCAGCCCCAGCATTTT.

This rearrangement joins TRBV13 to TRBJ1-1, with D hard to call. Germline V gene lookup returns CDR1 PRHDT and CDR2 FYEKMQ (reference sequence). V lost 5 bases and J 4 bases, leaving 20 bases between the germline ends. CDR3 size: 16 residues. CDR3 sequence: CASSPPRTARGTEAFF. Written as DNA, the CDR3 is TGTGCCAGCAGCCCACCCCGGACGGCGCGGGGCACTGAAGCTTTCTTT.

This clonotype was seen only a few times. This chain uses TRBV9 with TRBJ1-1, with D hard to call. The V end lost 4 bases, the J end lost 1 base, and 14 bases lay between the germline ends. CDR1 SGDLS and CDR2 YYNGEE come from the germline V gene. The CDR3 runs 15 residues. The CDR3 coding sequence is TGTGCCAGCAGCCCCGCGACGACACCGAACACTGAAGCTTTCTTT. Protein product: CASSPATTPNTEAFF.